The source of this TCR beta chain is a study of vaccination effects on CD4 cells after COVID-19. About the research overall: Each participant was given two doses of one vaccine (BNT162b2 or mRNA-1273).

TCRdb keeps only in-frame clones here, not all; method: immunoSEQ multiplex PCR. The sample consists of tens of thousands of clones, approximately 72% of them appearing once. The CDR3 has 14 residues. The germline V and J ends were trimmed by 3 bases and 2 bases, with 11 bases remaining between them. Germline V lookup: CDR1 MNHEY, CDR2 SMNVEV (reference sequence). Isolation of CD4+ T cells took place after more than 9 days of culture. About this clone itself: What it recognizes is unknown.

The clonotype originates from a human donor who had a prior SARS-CoV-2 infection. Sample: CD4+ T cells from PBMCs cultured without peptide, taken before COVID-19 vaccination. The chain recombines TRBV27 with TRBJ2-7; a weak D match, TRBD1 (6 bases). The CDR3 DNA sequence: TGTGCCAGCAGTTTCTCAGGGGCCGCCTACGAGCAGTACTTC. Its protein is CASSFSGAAYEQYF.